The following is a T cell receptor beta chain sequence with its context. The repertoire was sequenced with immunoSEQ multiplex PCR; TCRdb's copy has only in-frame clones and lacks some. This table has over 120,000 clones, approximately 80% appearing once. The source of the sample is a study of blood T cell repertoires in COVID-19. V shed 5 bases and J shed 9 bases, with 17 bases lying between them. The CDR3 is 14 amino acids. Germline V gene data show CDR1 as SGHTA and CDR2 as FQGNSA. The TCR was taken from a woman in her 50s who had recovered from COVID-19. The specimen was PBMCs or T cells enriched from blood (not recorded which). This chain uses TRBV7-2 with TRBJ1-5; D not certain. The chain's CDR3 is CASSPSLAQWPQHF. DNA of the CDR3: TGTGCCAGCAGCCCAAGTTTGGCACAGTGGCCCCAGCATTTT.